This T cell receptor (beta chain) was captured by sequencing in a study of blood T cell repertoires in COVID-19. Study in general: The cDNA or gDNA used as material had been derived from T cells, B-cell-depleted T cells, or PBMCs.

The CDR3 contains 15 residues. From germline, CDR1 is GTSNPN and CDR2 SVGIG (reference sequence). V was pared by 4 bases and J by 4 bases, with 10 bases of the junction left unmatched. TCRdb's copy holds only in-frame clones and misses some; the assay was immunoSEQ multiplex PCR. The data contain about 26,000 clones, over 85% of them singletons. Source material: peripheral blood. The chain combines TRBV30 with TRBJ1-3; 7 bases agree with TRBD1. The source of this sequence is a human donor in a cohort sampled during active COVID-19. CDR3 residues: CAWTQGGGDGNTIYF. DNA of the CDR3: TGTGCCTGGACCCAAGGAGGGGGCGACGGAAACACCATATATTTT.